This T cell receptor beta chain stems from a study of early stage breast cancer tumors. For the study at large: Around 10-fold was the mean read coverage per sample.

Tissue for this sample was collected roughly 1.9-4 cm from the breast tumor. Profiling relied on immunoSEQ multiplex PCR, and the TCRdb table lists in-frame clones only, not all of them. The data hold 9,000 to 9,500 clones, with 71% observed a single time. The V gene's germline CDR1 is SGHVS and CDR2 FQNEAQ. There are 16 residues in the CDR3. Trimming took 5 bases from V and 2 from J; bases not matched to a gene: 7. The chain uses TRBV7-8 and TRBJ1-5; 9 positions match TRBD1. The clonotype was recovered from a person in their sixties with breast cancer. Sequencing used normal breast tissue next to the tumor. The CDR3 spells CASSLQGAGGNQPQHF. The CDR3 DNA sequence: TGTGCCAGCAGCCTACAGGGGGCGGGTGGCAATCAGCCCCAGCATTTT.